This TCR beta chain is drawn from a study of blood T cell repertoires in COVID-19. At the level of the study: COVID-19 samples from acute and convalescent phases originated in the United States, Italy and Spain.

This clone was counted once. CDR1 and CDR2 (germline): LNHDA, SQIVND (reference sequence). Trimming removed 4 bases at V and 4 bases at J, with 8 bases between. The CDR3 loop spans 13 amino acids. The data were produced by immunoSEQ multiplex PCR, yet TCRdb's version contains in-frame clones alone and is incomplete. Of under 250,000 clones in the sample, about 79% were seen once. The gene calls are TRBV19 and TRBJ2-1; the D is unclear. Sequenced material: peripheral blood. The receptor was derived from a human donor in a cohort sampled during active COVID-19. The CDR3 sequence: CASSSRLYNEQFF. For the CDR3, the DNA is TGTGCCAGTAGTAGTCGACTGTACAATGAGCAGTTCTTC.